Here is one T cell receptor beta chain with its context. This sample stems from a study of CD8 T cells in ankylosing spondylitis. Germline V gene sequence: CDR1 KGHDR, CDR2 SFDVKD. The CDR3 totals 17 residues. Unmatched junction bases numbered 17, after V lost 3 bases and J lost 9 bases. Researchers built TCR beta libraries using quantitative 5'-RACE with molecular barcodes. TCRdb called the 5' RACE reads again in MiXCR, with one record for every CDR3 protein. The sample yields roughly 240,000 distinct CDR3 sequences, 32% seen once. The TCR comes from a male donor with ankylosing spondylitis or in good health (not recorded which). The sample comprised blood, either unsorted or a sorted T cell fraction (not recorded which). V is TRBV24-1 and J is TRBJ1-2, with TRBD1 matching 8 bases. The chain's CDR3 is CATSDGTGARRIYSYTF. DNA of the CDR3: TGTGCCACCAGTGATGGGACAGGAGCCCGGCGAATTTACAGCTACACCTTC.